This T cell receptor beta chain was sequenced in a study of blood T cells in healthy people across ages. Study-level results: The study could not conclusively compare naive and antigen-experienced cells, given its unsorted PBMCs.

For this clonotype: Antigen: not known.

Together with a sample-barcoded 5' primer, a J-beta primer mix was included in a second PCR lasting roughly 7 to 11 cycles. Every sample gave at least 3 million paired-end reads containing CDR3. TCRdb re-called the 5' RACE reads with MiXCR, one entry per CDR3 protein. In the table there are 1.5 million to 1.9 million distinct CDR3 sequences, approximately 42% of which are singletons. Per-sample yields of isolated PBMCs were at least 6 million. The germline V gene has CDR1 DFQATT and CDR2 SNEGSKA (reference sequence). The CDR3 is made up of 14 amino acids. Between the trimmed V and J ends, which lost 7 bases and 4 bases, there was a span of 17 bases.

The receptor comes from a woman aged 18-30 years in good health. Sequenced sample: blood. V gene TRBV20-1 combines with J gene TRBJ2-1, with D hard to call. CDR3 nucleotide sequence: TGCAGTGTCGGGTCTACCCCCCCATACAATGAGCAGTTCTTC. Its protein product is CSVGSTPPYNEQFF.